This TCR beta chain was identified in a study of cytomegalovirus exposure and HLA in healthy donors. Study information: Early on, a data release was issued that held roughly 80 million unique TCRs from HLA-typed donors. General study points: The dataset shows that most TCR sequences were rare, while some public TCRs occurred in many donors.

Trimming removed 1 base at V and 4 bases at J, with 7 bases between. The CDR3 is 14 amino acids. Germline V gives CDR1 MNHNS, CDR2 SASEGT. The PCR made use of 60 Vbeta and 13 Jbeta primers. Produced via immunoSEQ multiplex PCR; TCRdb's table is partial and in-frame only. The sample records about 150,000 clones, about three quarters being singletons. This clone occurred a few times. What it recognizes is unknown. This TCR came from a male donor in good health and CMV-seronegative. Sequencing was performed on PBMCs. V usage is TRBV6-1 and J usage is TRBJ1-4; no firm D call. The CDR3 region has the DNA TGTGCCAGCAGTGAAGGGCGGAGTAATGAAAAACTGTTTTTT. It encodes CASSEGRSNEKLFF.